These T cell receptor beta chains were read from a single sample in a study of technical replicates of blood from a handful of donors. Method: immunoSEQ multiplex PCR; TCRdb's copy keeps in-frame clones and lacks some. The table lists about 74,000 clones, approximately 95% of them singletons, with 0.2% to 0.3% in the top ten. The specimen was T cells isolated from PBMCs. The source is a human donor in good health. CDR3s leave out the opening cysteine and the closing phenylalanine or tryptophan. The order of the fields is V gene, J gene, CDR3 protein.

V: TRBV5-1
J: TRBJ2-5
CDR3: ASSFPGQETQY

V: TRBV11-2
J: TRBJ2-5
CDR3: ASTPIRIKQGLQETQY

V: TRBV29-1
J: TRBJ1-5
CDR3: SVGQGSGDQPQH

V: TRBV7-9
J: TRBJ2-1
CDR3: ASSSTGAGEQF

V: TRBV7-8
J: TRBJ1-5
CDR3: ASSISRGSNQPQH

V: TRBV7-9
J: TRBJ1-2
CDR3: ASSSGGESNGYT

V: TRBV7-6
J: TRBJ2-3
CDR3: ASSRLVATTDTQY

V: TRBV7-9
J: TRBJ1-1
CDR3: ASSFGPEANTEAF

V: TRBV2
J: TRBJ1-5
CDR3: ASHQGGGQPQH

V: TRBV19
J: TRBJ1-1
CDR3: AAKGQGNTEAF

V: TRBV6-6
J: TRBJ2-7
CDR3: ASSYSRDYEQY

V: TRBV7-8
J: TRBJ1-1
CDR3: ASSLVGDSTTEAF

V: TRBV28
J: TRBJ1-5
CDR3: ASSSPGQFNQPQH

V: TRBV5-6
J: TRBJ1-1
CDR3: ASSFWFGTSLMNTEAF

V: TRBV19
J: TRBJ1-1
CDR3: ATTDRWNTEAF

V: TRBV2
J: TRBJ2-5
CDR3: ASSETTSGGKETQY

V: TRBV19
J: TRBJ1-1
CDR3: ATRDRVGTEAF